The next 28 T cell receptor beta chains were all read from a single sample in a study of blood T cell repertoires in COVID-19. This table comes from immunoSEQ multiplex PCR, and its TCRdb copy is limited to in-frame clones, with some not included. The table records approximately 160,000 clones, about 92% of them present only once. Specimen: peripheral blood. The receptors shown here come from a woman between 55 and 75 years old with COVID-19, enrolled during active disease.

This clone was picked up a small number of times. The chain joins TRBV11-2 to TRBJ1-1; no clear D. The germline CDR1 and CDR2 sequences are SGHAT and FQNNGV. Trimming cost V 5 bases and J 2 bases, with 3 bases left between them. CDR3 length: 11 residues. CDR3 loop: CASSVNTEAFF. Written as DNA, the CDR3 is TGTGCCAGCAGCGTAAACACTGAAGCTTTCTTT.

V gene TRBV2 combines with J gene TRBJ1-1, with TRBD1 matching over 7 bases. V was pared by 6 bases and J by 4 bases, with 11 bases of the junction left unmatched. The CDR3 has 15 amino acids. The germline gives CDR1 SNHLY, CDR2 FYNNEI. CDR3 protein: CASSATGAVSTEAFF. CDR3 nucleotide sequence: TGTGCCAGCAGCGCAACAGGGGCAGTGAGCACTGAAGCTTTCTTT.

The chain combines TRBV6-1 with TRBJ1-1; 8 positions agree with TRBD1. In germline, CDR1 is MNHNS, CDR2 SASEGT. The CDR3 sequence is 18 residues long. V gave up 1 base and J gave up 2 bases; unmatched junction bases: 12. As DNA, the CDR3 is TGTGCCAGCAGTGAAGTTTTTGGAGTACAGGGGGATAACACTGAAGCTTTCTTT. This sequence encodes CASSEVFGVQGDNTEAFF.

Written as DNA, the CDR3 is TGTGCCAGCAGCTTAGCGAGGGGCGGTAGCGGGGGGGCCTACGGAAACATTCAGTACTTC. It translates to CASSLARGGSGGAYGNIQYF. The chain joins TRBV7-2 to TRBJ2-4; 11 nucleotides line up with TRBD2. The junction had 16 bases not matched to a gene; V was cut back by 0 bases and J by 6 bases. This CDR3 is built from 20 residues. Germline lookup yields CDR1 SGHTA and CDR2 FQGNSA.

The count of this clone is one. This rearrangement joins TRBV5-5 to TRBJ1-2; 9 bases fit TRBD1. The J segment lost 8 bases and the V segment lost 4 bases, leaving 9 bases of the junction unmatched. CDR3 size: 14 residues. Germline V CDR1 and CDR2: SGHKS, YYEKEE (reference sequence). CDR3: CASSPDRGLEGYTF. CDR3 nucleotide sequence: TGTGCCAGCAGCCCGGACAGGGGATTGGAGGGCTACACCTTC. The whole variable domain, filled in from reference TRBV5-5 and TRBJ1-2, reads DAGVTQSPTHLIKTRGQQVTLRCSPISGHKSVSWYQQVLGQGPQFIFQYYEKEERGRGNFPDRFSARQFPNYSSELNVNALLLGDSALYLCASSPDRGLEGYTFGSGTRLTVV.

The J gene is TRBJ1-2, the V gene TRBV5-1; no clear D gene. Germline values: CDR1 SGHRS, CDR2 YFSETQ. The CDR3 runs 13 residues. Trimming took off 0 bases at V and 2 bases at J, with 5 bases between the two ends. This CDR3 is CASSLDPNYGYTF. CDR3 nucleotides: TGCGCCAGCAGCTTGGATCCGAACTATGGCTACACCTTC.

This rearrangement joins TRBV7-9 to TRBJ2-3, with 8 bases that match TRBD1. Germline CDR1 and CDR2: SEHNR and FQNEAQ (reference sequence). The CDR3 runs to 16 residues. J gave up 3 bases and V 3 bases, and 8 bases lay outside the gene matches. Here the CDR3 DNA reads TGTGCCAGCAGCTTTAGCACAGGGGGGAGTACAGATACGCAGTATTTT. Protein sequence: CASSFSTGGSTDTQYF.

The chain carries TRBV10-3 and TRBJ1-5; no definite D call. The CDR3 is 15 residues long. Germline assignment: CDR1 ENHRY and CDR2 SYGVKD. V shed 0 bases and J shed 4 bases, with 10 bases lying between them. This CDR3 is CAISESEVRNQPQHF. CDR3 nucleotide sequence: TGTGCCATCAGTGAGTCGGAGGTGAGGAATCAGCCCCAGCATTTT.

The chain carries TRBV10-3 and TRBJ1-2; TRBD1 matches at 9 bases. Germline V gives CDR1 ENHRY, CDR2 SYGVKD. The CDR3 is made up of 15 amino acids. V dropped 3 bases and J dropped 4; count of bases not matched to a gene: 6. The chain's CDR3 is CAISDGQGIGYGYTF. The DNA of the CDR3 is TGTGCCATCAGTGATGGACAGGGGATCGGCTATGGCTACACCTTC.

Only one count was recorded for this clone. The chain joins TRBV7-9 to TRBJ1-2, with TRBD1 identical over 8 bases. J lost 7 bases, V lost 2 bases, and 6 bases had no gene match. The germline V gene has CDR1 SEHNR and CDR2 FQNEAQ (reference sequence). This CDR3 has 14 residues. CDR3 coding DNA: TGTGCCAGCAGCTTAAACCAGGGGGCCGGTGGCTACACCTTC. It codes for CASSLNQGAGGYTF.

The rearrangement uses TRBV3-1 (or the pseudogene TRBV3-2) and TRBJ1-6; tentative D call: TRBD1 (6 bases). This CDR3 spans 15 amino acids. Germline CDR1 and CDR2: LGHDT and YNNKEL (reference sequence). The V and J ends lost 2 bases and 6 bases respectively, with 11 bases between them. The CDR3 region is CASSQQGYGNSPLHF. DNA of the CDR3: TGTGCCAGCAGCCAACAGGGGTATGGTAATTCACCCCTCCACTTT.

This clone occurred a few times. The chain links TRBV15 to TRBJ2-2, with a tentative D call TRBD2 (5 bases). The CDR3 runs to 18 residues. Trimming removed 0 bases from V and 1 base from J, with 15 bases in between. The germline V gene encodes CDR1 LNHNV and CDR2 YYDKDF (reference sequence). CDR3 amino acids: CATSRDGLGLRNTGELFF. CDR3 DNA: TGTGCCACCAGCAGAGATGGTCTCGGACTCAGGAACACCGGGGAGCTGTTTTTT. The whole variable domain, remainder taken from reference TRBV15 and TRBJ2-2, is DAMVIQNPRYQVTQFGKPVTLSCSQTLNHNVMYWYQQKSSQAPKLLFHYYDKDFNNEADTPDNFQSRRPNTSFCFLDIRSPGLGDTAMYLCATSRDGLGLRNTGELFFGEGSRLTVL.

The chain uses TRBV6-2 or TRBV6-3 and TRBJ2-3; TRBD2 matches at 9 bases. This CDR3 region has 14 residues. Unmatched junction bases numbered 6, after V lost 6 bases and J lost 5 bases. The germline V gene has CDR1 MNHEY and CDR2 SVGEGT. CDR3 DNA: TGTGCCAGCAGCCGACTAGCGGAGCTAGATACGCAGTATTTT. Encoded protein: CASSRLAELDTQYF.

The chain is built from TRBV19 and TRBJ2-3, with TRBD1 identical over 9 bases. The CDR3 has 16 amino acids. With 5 bases clipped from V and 2 bases from J, the junction kept 8 bases outside the gene matches. Germline assignment: CDR1 LNHDA and CDR2 SQIVND (reference sequence). The CDR3 region is CASSARTGELTDTQYF. The CDR3, as DNA: TGTGCCAGTAGTGCCCGGACAGGGGAACTCACAGATACGCAGTATTTT.

The chain recombines TRBV9 with TRBJ1-3; 9 nucleotides match TRBD1. The CDR3 is 15 residues long. The ends lost 0 bases at V and 5 bases at J; junction bases unmatched: 3. From germline, CDR1 is SGDLS and CDR2 YYNGEE. The CDR3 DNA reads TGTGCCAGCAGCGTAGAGGGACAGGGTAGAAACACCATATATTTT. This gives the protein CASSVEGQGRNTIYF.

J is TRBJ1-2 and V is TRBV19; 9 positions agree with TRBD1. In germline, CDR1 is LNHDA, CDR2 SQIVND (reference sequence). CDR3 size: 18 residues. V lost 0 bases to trimming and J lost 6 bases; unmatched junction nucleotides: 14. CDR3: CASSIDLIPGQGTDGYTF. CDR3 in DNA: TGTGCCAGTAGTATAGATCTCATCCCGGGACAGGGAACGGATGGCTACACCTTC.

This clone was observed once. This sequence joins TRBV6-2 or TRBV6-3 and TRBJ1-1; D not resolved. V gave up 4 bases and J gave up 1 base, with 4 bases separating them. Germline CDR1 reads MNHEY; CDR2 reads SVGEGT. This CDR3 region has 12 residues. The CDR3, as DNA: TGTGCCAGCAGTTCAGGGAACACTGAAGCTTTCTTT. As protein: CASSSGNTEAFF.

The chain is built from TRBV10-2 and TRBJ1-5, with 9 bases that match TRBD1. The V and J ends lost 3 bases and 6 bases, in that order; junction bases with no gene match: 12. The germline gives CDR1 WSHSY, CDR2 SAAADI. This CDR3 is 17 amino acids long. CDR3 coding DNA: TGCGCCAGCAGTGAACAACAGGGGGCGCGGGTCGGTCAGCCCCAGCATTTT. Amino acids: CASSEQQGARVGQPQHF.

CDR3 in amino acids: CASSEAGGVEAFF. The CDR3 DNA reads as TGTGCCAGCAGTGAAGCGGGGGGGGTGGAAGCTTTCTTT. The rearrangement links TRBV2 to TRBJ1-1, with D possibly TRBD1 on 5 matching bases. The CDR3 loop spans 13 amino acids. V was pared by 0 bases and J by 8 bases, with 10 bases between. Germline lookup yields CDR1 SNHLY and CDR2 FYNNEI.

V and J are TRBV6-5 and TRBJ1-2; no clear D gene. V was pared by 7 bases and J by 8 bases, with 14 bases between. Germline V gene data show CDR1 as MNHEY and CDR2 as SVGAGI. The CDR3 spans 12 residues. CDR3 region: CASTGFGKGYTF. For the CDR3, the DNA is TGTGCCAGCACGGGATTTGGTAAAGGCTACACCTTC.

The chain joins TRBV5-6 to TRBJ2-1; 9 nucleotides agree with TRBD2. V dropped 0 bases and J dropped 0; count of bases not matched to a gene: 7. The CDR3 is 18 amino acids. Germline CDR1 SGHDT, CDR2 YYEEEE. CDR3 nucleotide sequence: TGTGCCAGCAGCTTGGGTAGCGGGGGCCTAAGCTCCTACAATGAGCAGTTCTTC. This encodes CASSLGSGGLSSYNEQFF.

This chain uses TRBV6-5 with TRBJ1-1; 9 nucleotides agree with TRBD1. This CDR3 region has 13 residues. Germline CDR1 MNHEY, CDR2 SVGAGI. V lost 7 bases and J lost 4; bases outside the gene matches: 4. As DNA, the CDR3 is TGTGCCAGCACCCCGACAGGGGGCACTGAAGCTTTCTTT. Translated: CASTPTGGTEAFF.

The gene calls are TRBV4-3 and TRBJ1-5; 7 positions match TRBD1. Trimming at V came to 1 base and at J to 1 base, leaving 1 base not matched to a gene. The germline gives CDR1 LGHNA, CDR2 YSLEER. The CDR3 covers 15 residues. CDR3 in DNA: TGCGCCAGCAGCCAAGCGGACAGGAGCAATCAGCCCCAGCATTTT. It encodes CASSQADRSNQPQHF.

The chain combines TRBV7-3 with TRBJ2-2; possible D gene TRBD1, 6 bases. Germline values: CDR1 SGHTA, CDR2 FQGTGA. V shed 5 bases and J shed 5 bases, with 6 bases lying between them. CDR3 length: 12 residues. In nucleotides, the CDR3 is TGTGCCAGCAGCCAGGGGACCGGGGAGCTGTTTTTT. It specifies CASSQGTGELFF.

The CDR3 protein is CASSYGQGSYSPLHF. In DNA, the CDR3 is TGTGCCAGCAGCTACGGACAGGGGAGTTATTCACCCCTCCACTTT. J is TRBJ1-6 and V is TRBV11-1; 9 positions agree with TRBD1. This CDR3 is 15 amino acids long. V dropped 4 bases and J dropped 8; count of bases not matched to a gene: 6. Germline V gene lookup returns CDR1 SGHAT and CDR2 FQDESV (reference sequence).

The chain combines TRBV13 with TRBJ2-7; a weak D match, TRBD2 (6 bases). This CDR3 has 14 residues. The germline V gene has CDR1 PRHDT and CDR2 FYEKMQ (reference sequence). V shed 8 bases and J shed 3 bases, with 17 bases lying between them. The DNA for the CDR3 is TGTGCCAGCGGCCCCGGGACGCGGGGCTACGAGCAGTACTTC. This encodes CASGPGTRGYEQYF.

Points on this clone: This same CDR3 is encoded by further DNA sequences in the sample. The chain is built from TRBV19 and TRBJ1-1; tentatively, D is TRBD1 (5 bases). The CDR3 is made up of 13 amino acids. Trimming shortened V by 4 bases and J by 1 base, and 7 bases separated the two germline ends. The germline CDR1 and CDR2 sequences are LNHDA and SQIVND (reference sequence). The CDR3 here is CASSTTGNTEAFF. The CDR3 DNA reads TGTGCCAGTAGTACCACAGGGAACACTGAAGCTTTCTTT.

This clone was seen a single time. V gene TRBV3-1 (or the pseudogene TRBV3-2) combines with J gene TRBJ2-6; 7 positions match TRBD1. After removal of 4 bases from V and 0 bases from J, the junction contained 18 bases not matched to a gene. Germline CDR1 and CDR2: LGHDT and YNNKEL (reference sequence). The CDR3 is made up of 21 amino acids. The CDR3 DNA follows: TGTGCCAGCAGCCGCCTGCCTTTTTCAGGACAGGCAAACTCTGGGGCCAACGTCCTGACTTTC. Translating gives CASSRLPFSGQANSGANVLTF.